This T cell receptor (beta chain) originates from a study of monozygotic twins with cystic fibrosis (dated by TCRdb to the early 2020s). Study-level background: Barcoded libraries were prepared from 2.5 to 3.5 micrograms of fragmented DNA with roughly 15 PCR cycles. TCR beta repertoires were compared within and between 16 monozygotic twin pairs with cystic fibrosis so that genetic influence on V and J gene usage could be assessed. Made up mostly of children and adolescents, the cohort included ten female and six male twin pairs ranging in age from roughly 2.0 to 40 years, with a median of about 9.5 years. Twins were ranked among 800 to 1,100 cohort participants for weight-for-height and FEVPerc (FEV1 disease centile) at the day of blood sampling. Data for three of the twin pairs had already been reported earlier in a different context. On the study overall, not on this receptor specifically: Simpson clonality was generally low (median about 0.0087), which suggests a naive-dominated repertoire, and clonality was higher in the most severely affected patients. Nucleotide-identical clonotype sharing was significantly higher within monozygotic CF twin pairs than between unrelated CF individuals (P = 0.000026, Mann-Whitney). The cohort was small, and the number of shared CDR3s showed no association with age, concordance or disease severity. In 13 of 16 pairs, V gene usage most closely resembled the co-twin's, and the same held for J usage in 8 of 16 pairs, a pattern suggesting genetic constraints.

The CDR3 contains 17 residues, cysteine and phenylalanine counted. Left in the record is the CDR3 DNA by itself, 51 bases read in frame from the first base. The germline V gene (reference sequence) gives CDR1 as SEHNR and CDR2 as FQNEAQ. V is trimmed back by 6 bases and J by 0 bases, and the junction contains 5 bases that no gene match accounts for. Following the manufacturer's instructions, the researchers used the immunoSEQ immune profiling system to amplify TCR beta CDR3 regions via multiplex PCR. Sequencing was performed on an Illumina NextSeq system. Per the authors' processing: Sequence data were processed on the immunoSEQ Analyzer platform, and clonality was computed as the square root of Simpson's index of productive rearrangements. Jensen-Shannon distance served as the measure of similarity in V and J usage, while OLGA was used to compute CDR3 generation probabilities. Shared CDR3 sequences were searched against the immuneACCESS database (August 2020) and VDJdb (December 2020). TCRdb mirrors the immuneACCESS table, restricted to in-frame sequences. Some clones are absent from its copies; in checked studies, under half trace to an unresolved V gene, and the reason for the others is unknown. That table is the source of V, J and clone size, and D and trimming were worked out from the DNA. This sample has about 26,000 clones in its table, and 95% to 98% of those were observed once. The top ten constitute under 3% of the sample.

The twin pairs came from the European Cystic Fibrosis Twin and Sibling Study Cohort, a cohort that recruited patients from about 160 CF clinics across 14 European countries. Zygosity and CFTR genotype were confirmed in-house, and zygosity was tested by multiplex PCR of nine short tandem repeat loci. Peripheral blood was sampled from each twin, with clinical parameters recorded on the day of blood sampling. Genomic DNA was isolated from peripheral blood cells with phenol/chloroform and kept in TE buffer at 4 degrees C. As regards this clone: Its antigen has not been determined. One base away there is no much larger clone; base qualities are not given.

This receptor chain uses TRBV7-9 and TRBJ2-1; 13 of the junction bases match TRBD2. The clonotype comes from a girl aged 2 to 9 with cystic fibrosis. The source material was blood. The DNA sequence follows: TGTGCCAGCAGTTCGACTAGCGGGAGGAGCTCCTACAATGAGCAGTTCTTC. The resulting protein is CASSSTSGRSSYNEQFF.